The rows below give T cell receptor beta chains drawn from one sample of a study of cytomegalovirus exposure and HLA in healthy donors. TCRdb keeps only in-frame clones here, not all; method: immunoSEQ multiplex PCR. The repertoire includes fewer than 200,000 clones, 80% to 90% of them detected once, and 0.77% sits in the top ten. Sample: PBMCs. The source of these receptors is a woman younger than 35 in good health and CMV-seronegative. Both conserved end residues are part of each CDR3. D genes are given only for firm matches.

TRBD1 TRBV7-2 CASSLDRDYGYTF
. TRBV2 CASTGKEGVGDTQYF
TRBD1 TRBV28 CASSLLGQGTGELFF
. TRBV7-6 CASSARQGLKQYF
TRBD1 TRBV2 CASKSQGALPEQYF
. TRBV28 CASSFRNTEAFF
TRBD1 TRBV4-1 CASSPGTGTAPLHF
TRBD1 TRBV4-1 CASSRSTGTGVNEKLFF
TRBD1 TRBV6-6 CASSYSTGGFQETQYF
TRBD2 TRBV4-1 CASSQGRAREVVDEQFF
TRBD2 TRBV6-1 CASLGRGTGELFF
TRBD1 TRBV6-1 CASSEGTGNEKLFF
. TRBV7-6 CASSQVRGYGYTF
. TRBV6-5 CASSYGRTYNEQFF
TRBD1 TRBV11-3 CASSLQGAGAPGFF
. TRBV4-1 CASSQGSPGSTQGTQYF
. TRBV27 CASSLISGVKSTDTQYF
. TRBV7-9 CASSLDPISTPTNEKLFF
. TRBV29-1 CSVEGREGGYTF
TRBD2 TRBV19 CASSIPGVSGIDEQFF
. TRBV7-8 CASSLEGMGETQYF
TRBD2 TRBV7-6 CASRPTSGIYNEQFF
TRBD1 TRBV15 CATSVGQGAYEQYF
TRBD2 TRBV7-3 CASSLAGGPGTDTQYF
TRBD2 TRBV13 CASSLVGGSPFF
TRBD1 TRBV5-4 CASSSSGQGGYGYTF
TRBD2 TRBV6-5 CASSSGTTESLDTQYF
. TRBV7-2 CASSVDRTPSTDTQYF
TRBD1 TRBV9 CASTQGTTGELFF
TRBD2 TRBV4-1 CASSQAGTSRNEQYF
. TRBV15 CATSTNIVRAGMDDQPQHF
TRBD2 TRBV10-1 CASSDPSRGGSYNEQFF
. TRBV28 CASSGRLKVNTEAFF
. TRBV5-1 CASSLAASATYEQYF
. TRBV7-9 CSSSFSPKSSYNEQFF
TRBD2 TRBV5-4 CASSPRSSGSTDTQYF
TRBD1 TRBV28 CASSGGQQNQPQHF
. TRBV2 CASRGGNEQFF
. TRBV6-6 CATLFDTLTEAFF
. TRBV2 CASVEWGRALNYGYTF
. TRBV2 CASTAGDTLPPEQYF
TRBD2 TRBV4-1 CASSQDFGGGGASTDTQYF
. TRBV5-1 CASSLAGDRSNTGELFF
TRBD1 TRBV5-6 CASSTWDRDTQPQHF
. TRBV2 CASSDGGPGGYTF
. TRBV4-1 CASSQAPGYSYEQYF
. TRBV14 CASSQIGASGETQYF
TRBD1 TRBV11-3 CASSWGPQGDQETQYF
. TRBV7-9 CASSAQGSGNTIYF
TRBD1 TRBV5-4 CASSVDRATEAFF
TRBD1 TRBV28 CASSSRTGGREPQHF
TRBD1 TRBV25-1 CASSEYRTGNTEAFF
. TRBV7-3 CASSFSTNEQFF
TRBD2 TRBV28 CASSPSGSWADTQYF